This T cell receptor (beta chain) derives from a study of blood T cell repertoires in COVID-19. Background on the study: The United States, Italy and Spain provided the acute and convalescent COVID-19 samples. Sources were T cells, B-cell-depleted T cells, or PBMCs; the material itself was cDNA or gDNA.

Per the original data handling: Reference gene primer amplification in the assay estimated nucleated cell counts. Repertoires were generated with immunoSEQ multiplex PCR, while TCRdb's copy carries only in-frame clones and drops some. V, J and clone size are those of that table, while D and trimming were read from the DNA. The repertoire holds some 71,000 clones, with around 90% as singletons. CDR1 is GTSNPN and CDR2 is SVGIG in the germline V gene (reference sequence). CDR3 length: 16 residues. The V end was cut by 0 bases, the J end by 0 bases, with 12 bases between. The sample consisted of peripheral blood. The J gene is TRBJ1-5, the V gene TRBV30; D may be TRBD1 (5 bases). The TCR originated in a man aged 45 to 65 with acute or convalescent COVID-19. The CDR3 nucleotides read TGTGCCTGGAGTGTACAGCGGGGGTCTAGCAATCAGCCCCAGCATTTT. This gives the protein CAWSVQRGSSNQPQHF.